This T cell receptor (beta chain) was observed in a study of shared clonotypes between healthy human individuals. Findings of the study overall: Despite large depth, sorted-subset datasets appeared incompletely sequenced. Among a handful of donors, approximately 5% of naive CD4 clonotypes were found in common. Since donors were few, the genetic and exposure-history diversity represented was limited.

Positively selected for CCR7, the CD45RO-negative cells used as naive CD8 cells excluded terminally differentiated effector memory CD45RA+ cells. This clone is a singleton in its sample. Antigen unknown. Germline CDR1 ENHRY, CDR2 SYGVKD. The CDR3 is made up of 13 amino acids. Clones were sequenced by immunoSEQ multiplex PCR, and TCRdb holds only the in-frame ones, with some missing. There are about 2.1 million clones in the sample; roughly 91% occur only once, and roughly 1.7% lies in the top ten. This receptor was taken from a man younger than 30 in good health. Some clones in this sample may be carry-over from other donors' samples. The rearrangement joins TRBV10-3 to TRBJ2-2, with D tentatively TRBD1 (5 bases). The specimen was naive CD8+ T cells from PBMCs. The CDR3 DNA reads as TGTGCGGCCAGGGCGGAGAACACCGGGGAGCTGTTTTTT. Protein: CAARAENTGELFF.